This T cell receptor (beta chain) came from a study of T cell responses to AZD1222 COVID-19 vaccine. The wider study: Some second doses came at about 4 weeks and others at about 12 weeks; these were pooled. Points from the study as a whole: Samples come after the peak T cell response, not at day 14. The sample set comprised mostly white British donors with more females, and clonal diversity was possibly underestimated.

Details on this clone: What it binds is not known.

TCRdb's copy holds only in-frame clones and misses some; the assay was immunoSEQ multiplex PCR. The sample comprises roughly 110,000 clones, roughly 90% of which are singletons, and about 4.9% rests with the top ten. The germline gives CDR1 KGHSH, CDR2 LQKENI. The CDR3 loop spans 16 amino acids. The V and J ends lost 0 bases and 6 bases respectively, with 12 bases between them. The sequence derives from an adult in good health. The chain combines TRBV18 with TRBJ2-6; tentatively, D is TRBD1 (5 bases). The sample was peripheral blood, taken on day 0 of AZD1222 vaccination. The CDR3 region has the DNA TGTGCCAGCTCACCACCGAGGCAGGGTATGGCCAACGTCCTGACTTTC. Translated: CASSPPRQGMANVLTF.